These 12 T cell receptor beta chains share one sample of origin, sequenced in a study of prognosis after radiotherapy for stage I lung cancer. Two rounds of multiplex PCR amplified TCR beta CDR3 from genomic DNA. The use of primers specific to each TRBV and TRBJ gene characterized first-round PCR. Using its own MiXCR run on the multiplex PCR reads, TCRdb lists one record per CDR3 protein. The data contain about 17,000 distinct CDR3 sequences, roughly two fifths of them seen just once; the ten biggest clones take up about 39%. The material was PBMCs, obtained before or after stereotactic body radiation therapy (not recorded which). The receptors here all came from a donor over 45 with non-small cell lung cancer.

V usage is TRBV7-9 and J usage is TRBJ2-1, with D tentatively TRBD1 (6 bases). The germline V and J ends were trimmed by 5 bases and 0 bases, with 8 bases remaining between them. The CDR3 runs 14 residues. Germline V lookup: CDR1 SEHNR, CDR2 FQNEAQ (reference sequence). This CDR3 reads CASSRDNSYNEQFF. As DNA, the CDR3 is TGTGCCAGCAGCCGGGACAACTCCTACAATGAGCAGTTCTTC.

The DNA for the CDR3 is TGTGCCAGCAGACAGGGGATGGAGACCCAGTACTTC. Translation gives CASRQGMETQYF. V is TRBV6-2 or TRBV6-3 and J is TRBJ2-5, with TRBD1 identical over 7 bases. The CDR3 runs to 12 residues. Trimming removed 6 bases from V and 5 bases from J; junction bases left unmatched: 3. Germline CDR1 reads MNHEY; CDR2 reads SVGEGT.

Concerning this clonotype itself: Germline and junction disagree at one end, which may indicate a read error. CDR3 nucleotide sequence: TGTGCCAGCTCACCGGGACAGGGTGGAGAGACCCGGTACTTC. It is translated as CASSPGQGGETRYF. The chain combines TRBV18 with TRBJ2-5; TRBD1 agrees at 9 bases. Germline CDR1 reads KGHSH; CDR2 reads LQKENI. The CDR3 is made up of 14 amino acids.

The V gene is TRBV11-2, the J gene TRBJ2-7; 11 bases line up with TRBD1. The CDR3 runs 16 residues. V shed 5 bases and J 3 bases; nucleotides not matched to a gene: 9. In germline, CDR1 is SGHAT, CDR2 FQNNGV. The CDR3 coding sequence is TGTGCCAGCAGCCTACTTCCGGGACAGGGGGACTACGAGCAGTACTTC. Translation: CASSLLPGQGDYEQYF. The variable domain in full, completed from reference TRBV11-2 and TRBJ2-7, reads EAGVAQSPRYKIIEKRQSVAFWCNPISGHATLYWYQQILGQGPKLLIQFQNNGVVDDSQLPKDRFSAERLKGVDSTLKIQPAKLEDSAVYLCASSLLPGQGDYEQYFGPGTRLTVT.

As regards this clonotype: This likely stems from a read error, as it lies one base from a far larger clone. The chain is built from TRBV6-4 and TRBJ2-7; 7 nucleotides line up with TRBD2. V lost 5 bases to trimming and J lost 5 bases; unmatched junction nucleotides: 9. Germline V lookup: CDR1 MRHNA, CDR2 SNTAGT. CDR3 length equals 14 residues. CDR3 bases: TGTGCCAGCAGTTCGACTAGCTGTAGGCACGAGCAGTACTTC. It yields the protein CASSSTSCRHEQYF.

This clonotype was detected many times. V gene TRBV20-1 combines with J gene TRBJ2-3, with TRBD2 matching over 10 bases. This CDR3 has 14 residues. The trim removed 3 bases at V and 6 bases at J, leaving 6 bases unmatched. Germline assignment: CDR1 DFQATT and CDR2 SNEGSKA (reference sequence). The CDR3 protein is CSASLVLAGDTQYF. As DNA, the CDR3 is TGCAGTGCTAGTCTAGTACTAGCGGGGGATACGCAGTATTTT.

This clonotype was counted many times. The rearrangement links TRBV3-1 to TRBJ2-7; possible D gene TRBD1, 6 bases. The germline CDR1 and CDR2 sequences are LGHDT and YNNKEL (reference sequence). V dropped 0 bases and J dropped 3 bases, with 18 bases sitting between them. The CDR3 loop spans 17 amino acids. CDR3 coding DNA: TGTGCCAGCAGCCAAGATACTAAGGGACACCGGAGCTACGAGCAGTACTTC. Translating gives CASSQDTKGHRSYEQYF.

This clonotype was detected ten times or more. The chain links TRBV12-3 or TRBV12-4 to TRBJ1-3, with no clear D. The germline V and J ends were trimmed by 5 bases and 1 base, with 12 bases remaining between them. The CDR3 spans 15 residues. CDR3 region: CASSSPLRSGNTIYF. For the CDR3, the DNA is TGTGCCAGCAGTAGTCCTCTGAGATCTGGAAACACCATATATTTT.

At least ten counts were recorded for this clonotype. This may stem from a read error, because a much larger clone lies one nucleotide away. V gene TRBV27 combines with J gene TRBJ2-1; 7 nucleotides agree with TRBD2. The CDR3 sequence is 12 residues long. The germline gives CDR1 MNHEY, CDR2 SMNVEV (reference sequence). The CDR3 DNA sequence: TGTGCCGGCAGCCTTTGGGGGGGAGAGCAGTTCTTC. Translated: CAGSLWGGEQFF.

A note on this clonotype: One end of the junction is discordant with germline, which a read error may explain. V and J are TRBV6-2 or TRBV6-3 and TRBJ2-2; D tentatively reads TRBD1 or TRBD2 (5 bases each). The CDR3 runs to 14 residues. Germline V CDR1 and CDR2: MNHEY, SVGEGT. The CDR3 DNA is TGTGCCAGCAGTTACTCGAGGTCTTCCGGGGACCTGTTTTTT. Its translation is CASSYSRSSGDLFF.

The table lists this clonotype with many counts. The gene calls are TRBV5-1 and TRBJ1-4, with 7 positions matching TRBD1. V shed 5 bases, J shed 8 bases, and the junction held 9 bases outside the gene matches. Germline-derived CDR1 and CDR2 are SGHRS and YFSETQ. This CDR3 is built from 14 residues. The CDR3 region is CASRYRGTSEKLFF. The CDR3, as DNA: TGCGCCAGCAGGTACAGGGGAACTAGCGAAAAACTGTTTTTT.

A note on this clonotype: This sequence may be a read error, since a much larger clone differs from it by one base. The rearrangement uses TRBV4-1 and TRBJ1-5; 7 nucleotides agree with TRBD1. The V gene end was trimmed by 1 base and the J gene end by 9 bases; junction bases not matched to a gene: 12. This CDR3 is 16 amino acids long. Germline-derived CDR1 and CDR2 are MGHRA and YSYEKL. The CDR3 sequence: CASSQAFGQAHRPQHF. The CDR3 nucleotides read TGCGCCAGCAGCCAAGCCTTTGGACAGGCACATCGGCCCCAGCATTTT.